This is a list of T cell receptor beta chains from one sample in a study of response to subunit inactivated influenza vaccine. TCRdb called the RT-PCR reads again in MiXCR, with one record for every CDR3 protein. This sample carries around 250,000 distinct CDR3 sequences, less than 15% of them seen once, and the ten largest clones take 7.8%. The material sequenced was non-naive T cells sorted from PBMCs, taken roughly 15 days before vaccination. The source is a man aged 45-60 years who received an inactivated influenza vaccine. Each CDR3 is given with its conserved first and last residue. D genes are given only for firm matches. Size values are once, few and many counts, or a class for expanded clones, and some rows have none.

TRBV7-8	TRBJ1-2	.	.	TGTGCCAGCAGCGAGGGGGTTCGGGGCGGCTACACCTTC	CASSEGVRGGYTF
TRBV15	TRBJ1-6	.	TRBD1	TGTGCCACCAGCCGGGACAGCTCCTATAATTCACCCCTCCACTTT	CATSRDSSYNSPLHF
TRBV7-8	TRBJ1-2	few	TRBD1	TGTGCCAGCAGCCCGGACAGGGGAAGCCTCATTTATGGCTACACCTTC	CASSPDRGSLIYGYTF
TRBV10-1	TRBJ2-2	few	TRBD2	TGCGCCAGCTCCTGGCGCCAGCCGGGACTAGCGGGAGTAATGGACACCGGGGAGCTGTTTTTT	CASSWRQPGLAGVMDTGELFF
TRBV5-1	TRBJ2-3	many	.	TGCGCCAGCAGCTTGGACGGGCAGCTCACAGATACGCAGTATTTT	CASSLDGQLTDTQYF
TRBV10-3	TRBJ2-7	few	TRBD1	TGTGCCACCAGGGGACAGCAGGATTTTTCCGAGCAGTACTTC	CATRGQQDFSEQYF
TRBV4-2	TRBJ2-1	many	TRBD2	TGTGCCAGCAGCCAGGTAGCGGGGGGATCCTACAATGAGCAGTTCTTC	CASSQVAGGSYNEQFF
TRBV2	TRBJ2-4	few	.	TGTGCCAGCAGTGAAAATCAAGCTTACATTCAGTACTTC	CASSENQAYIQYF
TRBV12-3/TRBV12-4	TRBJ1-4	many	TRBD1	TGTGCCAGCAGTTCTCAGGGGGCCGCGTTGGGAAAACTGTTTTTT	CASSSQGAALGKLFF
TRBV24-1	TRBJ1-2	few	.	TGTGCCACCAGTGATCTGGGGACTAACTATGGCTACACCTTC	CATSDLGTNYGYTF
TRBV7-8	TRBJ2-3	few	TRBD2	TGTGCCAGCAGAAGGACTAGCGGGGTTGCAGATACGCAGTATTTT	CASRRTSGVADTQYF
TRBV3-1	TRBJ1-4	many	.	TGTGCCAGCAGCCCCCCTTACAGGAACGAGGGAAAACTGTTTTTT	CASSPPYRNEGKLFF
TRBV30	TRBJ1-4	many	TRBD1	TGTGCCTGGAGTTCGGGACAGCATAGTGAAAAACTGTTTTTT	CAWSSGQHSEKLFF
TRBV12-3/TRBV12-4	TRBJ2-3	many	.	TGTGCCAGCAGACCCTTAGGGGGGCCAGATACGCAGTATTTT	CASRPLGGPDTQYF
TRBV27	TRBJ2-1	.	.	TGTGCCAGCAGTTTATCTGGGGGAACGATCGGCGGTGAGCAGTTCTTC	CASSLSGGTIGGEQFF
TRBV28	TRBJ2-7	.	.	TGTGCCAGCAGTTCTCTGAGGAGAACAGGCTACGAGCAGTACTTC	CASSSLRRTGYEQYF
TRBV5-6	TRBJ2-5	many	TRBD1	TGTGCCAGCAGCTTTCTAGGGACAGGGGGGGCGACCCAGTACTTC	CASSFLGTGGATQYF
TRBV5-1	TRBJ2-3	few	TRBD2	TGCGCCAGCAGCTTGGAGGGACTAGCGGGGGTAGATACGCAGTATTTT	CASSLEGLAGVDTQYF
TRBV10-3	TRBJ2-1	many	TRBD2	TGTGCCATCAGCGGAGGGCCAACTAGCGGCAATGAGCAGTTCTTC	CAISGGPTSGNEQFF
TRBV20-1	TRBJ2-3	.	.	TGCAGTGCTAACAGGGCCCTTGTGGGGGATACGCAGTATTTT	CSANRALVGDTQYF
TRBV27	TRBJ2-7	few	.	TGTGCCAGCAGTTTAACAGGGGGGGGCCACGAGCAGTACTTC	CASSLTGGGHEQYF
TRBV5-1	TRBJ2-7	.	TRBD1	TGCGCCAGCAGCTTGGTACAGGGGGCCGGTGAGCAGTACTTC	CASSLVQGAGEQYF
TRBV20-1	TRBJ2-3	.	.	TGCAGTGCTCAGTCAGGACTTACTAGCACAGATACGCAGTATTTT	CSAQSGLTSTDTQYF
TRBV20-1	TRBJ2-7	few	TRBD1	TGCAGTGCTAGAGATATGGGACAGGGGGCCTACGAGCAGTACTTC	CSARDMGQGAYEQYF
TRBV12-3/TRBV12-4	TRBJ2-7	many	.	TGTGCCAGCAGTTTCGGACAGTCCTCCTACGAGCAGTACTTC	CASSFGQSSYEQYF
TRBV12-3/TRBV12-4	TRBJ2-3	few	.	TGTGCCAGCACTAGCCGGGACGGATCCCATGGCACAGATACGCAGTATTTT	CASTSRDGSHGTDTQYF
TRBV21-1	TRBJ2-1	.	.	TGTGCCTTAAGGACTGGGGGTACGGAGCAGTTCTTC	CALRTGGTEQFF
TRBV27	TRBJ1-2	few	.	TGTGCCAGCAGACCTCAACCGGGGGGAAACTATGGCTACACCTTC	CASRPQPGGNYGYTF